One TCR beta chain is described in this entry. These data are taken from a study of cytomegalovirus exposure and HLA in healthy donors. With 60 Vbeta and 13 Jbeta primers, the PCR was carried out. Produced via immunoSEQ multiplex PCR; TCRdb's table is partial and in-frame only. The sample carries roughly 51,000 clones, roughly four fifths recorded once. The CDR3 length is 15 residues. Germline V gives CDR1 MNHNY, CDR2 SVGAGI (reference sequence). Trimming cost V 0 bases and J 1 base, with 9 bases left between them. The TCR originated in a boy aged 10-17 years in good health and CMV-seropositive. The rearrangement joins TRBV6-6 to TRBJ1-1; unclear D gene. The sequencing sample was made of PBMCs. In nucleotides, the CDR3 is TGTGCCAGCAGTTACTCCGTACGAGAGAACACTGAAGCTTTCTTT. Translated, it gives CASSYSVRENTEAFF.